This T cell receptor (beta chain) was observed in a study of blood T cells in healthy people across ages. CDR3 length: 14 residues. V was clipped by 6 bases and J by 3 bases; unmatched bases: 4. The germline V gene encodes CDR1 SQVTM and CDR2 ANQGSEA. Through a sample-barcoded 5' primer and a J-beta primer mix, a second PCR was run for roughly 6 to 12 cycles. Via MiXCR, TCRdb re-called the 5' RACE reads, giving one row per CDR3 protein. Of approximately 700,000 distinct CDR3 sequences listed, about 30% were seen once; the top ten hold approximately 15%. This clonotype was observed many times. This clonotype was obtained from a woman aged 80 or over in good health. Source material: blood. The genes are TRBV29-1 and TRBJ2-7, with 14 bases identical to TRBD2. The CDR3 region is CSVDGTSGSYEQYF. The DNA for the CDR3 is TGCAGCGTGGACGGGACTAGCGGGAGCTACGAGCAGTACTTC.